This T cell receptor beta chain was retrieved from a study of T cells in localized non-small cell lung cancer. Study-wide points: Increased T cell density in blood showed an association with longer overall survival. For the top 100 tumor clones, a median approximately 59 also appeared in adjacent lung.

J lost 4 bases, V lost 6 bases, and 8 bases had no gene match. This CDR3 comprises 14 residues. The germline CDR1 and CDR2 sequences are MRHNA and SNTAGT. Repertoires were generated with immunoSEQ multiplex PCR, while TCRdb's copy carries only in-frame clones and drops some. The data show approximately 30,000 clones, roughly 86% seen once. As to this clone: Its specificity is unknown.

This chain joins TRBV6-4 and TRBJ1-1; TRBD1 aligns across 7 bases. The material sequenced was peripheral blood mononuclear cells, taken before any cancer treatment. The clonotype originates from a woman between 35 and 75 years old with stage III lung adenocarcinoma. The CDR3 reads CASSVDRWATEAFF. Written as DNA, the CDR3 is TGTGCCAGCAGCGTGGACAGGTGGGCCACTGAAGCTTTCTTT.